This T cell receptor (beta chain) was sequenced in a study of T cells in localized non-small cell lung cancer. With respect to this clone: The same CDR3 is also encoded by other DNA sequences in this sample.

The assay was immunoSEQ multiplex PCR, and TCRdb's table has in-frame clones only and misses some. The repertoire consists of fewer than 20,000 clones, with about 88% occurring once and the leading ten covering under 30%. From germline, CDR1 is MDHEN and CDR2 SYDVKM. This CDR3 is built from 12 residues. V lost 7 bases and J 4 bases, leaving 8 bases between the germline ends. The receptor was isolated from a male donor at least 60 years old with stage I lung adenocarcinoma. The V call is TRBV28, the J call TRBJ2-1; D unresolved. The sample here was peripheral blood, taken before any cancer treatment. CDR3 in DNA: TGTGCCAGCACCGGAACGTACAATGAGCAGTTCTTC. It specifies CASTGTYNEQFF.